These 12 T cell receptor beta chains originate from one sample sequenced in a study of blood T cell repertoires in COVID-19. Sequenced by immunoSEQ multiplex PCR; TCRdb stores in-frame clones only, minus some. The table has about 120,000 clones, 90% seen once. Input material: peripheral blood. The receptors originated from a woman in her fifties or sixties with COVID-19, enrolled during active disease.

This clone was seen a single time. The chain combines TRBV7-8 with TRBJ2-1; TRBD1 matches at 7 bases. Looked up from germline, CDR1 is SGHVS and CDR2 is FQNEAQ. J gave up 7 bases and V 8 bases, and 11 bases lay outside the gene matches. This CDR3 is built from 14 residues. The CDR3 DNA is TGTGCCAGCGCGCAGGGGGTTGCAGTGAATGAGCAGTTCTTC. This translates into CASAQGVAVNEQFF. Combining the CDR3 with reference TRBV7-8 and TRBJ2-1 gives the whole variable domain GAGVSQSPRYKVAKRGQDVALRCDPISGHVSLFWYQQALGQGPEFLTYFQNEAQLDKSGLPSDRFFAERPEGSVSTLKIQRTQQEDSAVYLCASAQGVAVNEQFFGPGTRLTVL.

This clone has only one observation. This chain connects TRBV5-1 to TRBJ1-2; 9 nucleotides match TRBD1. The germline gives CDR1 SGHRS, CDR2 YFSETQ. J gave up 2 bases and V 3 bases, and 2 bases lay outside the gene matches. The CDR3 is 14 residues long. The CDR3 loop is CASSSGTGNYGYTF. The CDR3 coding sequence is TGCGCCAGCAGCTCCGGGACAGGGAACTATGGCTACACCTTC.

V and J are TRBV30 and TRBJ2-4; D gene uncertain. The V end lost 6 bases, the J end lost 7 bases, and 13 bases lay between the germline ends. Germline CDR1 GTSNPN, CDR2 SVGIG (reference sequence). The CDR3 covers 12 residues. The CDR3 loop reads CACSTIQNIQYF. DNA for the CDR3: TGTGCCTGCTCGACCATACAGAACATTCAGTACTTC.

The chain joins TRBV9 to TRBJ2-5; 9 bases agree with TRBD2. The V gene's germline CDR1 is SGDLS and CDR2 YYNGEE. The CDR3 is made up of 16 amino acids. J gave up 3 bases and V 0 bases, and 6 bases lay outside the gene matches. The CDR3 bases are TGTGCCAGCAGCGTAGTCCGTCCTAGCGGGGAAGAGACCCAGTACTTC. Translating it yields CASSVVRPSGEETQYF.

This clone was seen a few times. The genes are TRBV5-6 and TRBJ1-2; 8 bases fit TRBD1. There are 16 residues in the CDR3. V shed 4 bases and J 4 bases; nucleotides not matched to a gene: 12. The germline V gene has CDR1 SGHDT and CDR2 YYEEEE. The CDR3 DNA reads TGTGCCAGCAGCCCCGCGGCAGGGGGCGATGGCTATGGCTACACCTTC. Translated, it gives CASSPAAGGDGYGYTF.

The chain joins TRBV19 to TRBJ1-5; no reliable D call. The CDR3 loop spans 14 amino acids. The ends were cut back, 3 bases at V and 12 bases at J, with 18 bases in the middle. Looked up from germline, CDR1 is LNHDA and CDR2 is SQIVND (reference sequence). In DNA, the CDR3 is TGTGCCAGTAGTATTCTTCGAATGGCGGGCCTCCAGCATTTT. Translated, it gives CASSILRMAGLQHF. The entire variable domain, with the rest obtained from reference TRBV19 and TRBJ1-5, is as follows: DGGITQSPKYLFRKEGQNVTLSCEQNLNHDAMYWYRQDPGQGLRLIYYSQIVNDFQKGDIAEGYSVSREKKESFPLTVTSAQKNPTAFYLCASSILRMAGLQHFGDGTRLSIL.

The J gene is TRBJ1-4, the V gene TRBV5-6; a weak D match, TRBD1 (5 bases). Germline V gene data show CDR1 as SGHDT and CDR2 as YYEEEE. This CDR3 is built from 15 residues. V was shortened by 0 bases and J by 7 bases, with 13 bases between the two germline ends. DNA for the CDR3: TGTGCCAGCAGCTTGGTGCAGGGTACAGGTGAAAAACTGTTTTTT. Protein: CASSLVQGTGEKLFF.

The rearrangement joins TRBV7-2 to TRBJ1-2; 8 nucleotides align to TRBD1. The CDR3 is made up of 16 amino acids. V trimming: 4 bases; J trimming: 8 bases; junction bases outside the gene matches: 15. The V gene's germline CDR1 is SGHTA and CDR2 FQGNSA. The CDR3 reads CASSWSIGQGAQGYTF. The CDR3 coding sequence is TGTGCCAGCAGCTGGAGCATAGGGCAGGGGGCGCAAGGCTACACCTTC.

This clone was counted between two and nine times. V gene TRBV4-2 combines with J gene TRBJ1-5; TRBD1 agrees at 8 bases. Looked up from germline, CDR1 is LGHNA and CDR2 is YNFKEQ. The CDR3 runs 15 residues. Trimming cost V 4 bases and J 2 bases; bases outside gene matches: 4. The CDR3: CASSPDRGGNQPQHF. In nucleotides, the CDR3 is TGTGCCAGCAGCCCAGACAGGGGCGGCAATCAGCCCCAGCATTTT.

The CDR3 sequence: CASSLLVSSTDTQYF. As DNA, the CDR3 is TGTGCCAGCAGCTTATTAGTTTCGTCGACAGATACGCAGTATTTT. This chain links TRBV7-2 with TRBJ2-3; D unresolved. The CDR3 spans 15 residues. CDR1 and CDR2 (germline): SGHTA, FQGNSA. V was pared by 2 bases and J by 3 bases, with 12 bases between.

The chain combines TRBV27 with TRBJ1-2; 10 bases match TRBD1. CDR1 MNHEY and CDR2 SMNVEV come from the germline V gene (reference sequence). J was trimmed by 5 bases and V by 5 bases; bases with no gene match: 5. The CDR3 consists of 14 residues. This CDR3 is CASSLGQGRYGYTF. The DNA for the CDR3 is TGTGCCAGCAGTCTGGGACAGGGGAGGTATGGCTACACCTTC.

The chain is built from TRBV5-1 and TRBJ2-6; a weak D match, TRBD1 (6 bases). Deletions cut 4 bases from V and 2 bases from J, with 22 bases between. CDR3 length: 19 amino acids. Germline V gene sequence: CDR1 SGHRS, CDR2 YFSETQ. CDR3 nucleotides: TGCGCCAGCAGCCTGCGACCTACAGGGTACGCCACTGGGGCCAACGTCCTGACTTTC. Its translation: CASSLRPTGYATGANVLTF.